This TCR beta chain appears in the sequencing data of a study of blood T cell repertoires in COVID-19. In the study overall: Sites across the United States, Italy and Spain contributed samples from acute and convalescent COVID-19.

Looked up from germline, CDR1 is KGHSH and CDR2 is LQKENI. The CDR3 has 13 residues. Between the trimmed V and J ends, which lost 4 bases and 4 bases, there was a span of 10 bases. Only in-frame clones appear in the TCRdb table, and some are missing; sequencing was by immunoSEQ multiplex PCR. The repertoire holds 200,000 or so clones, with 80% as singletons. The source of this sequence is a middle-aged woman with acute COVID-19. The sample was PBMCs or T cells enriched from blood (not recorded which). This chain connects TRBV18 to TRBJ2-5; D gene unclear. The CDR3 sequence: CASSQTRRETQYF. CDR3 nucleotides: TGTGCCAGCTCACAAACTCGCCGAGAGACCCAGTACTTC.